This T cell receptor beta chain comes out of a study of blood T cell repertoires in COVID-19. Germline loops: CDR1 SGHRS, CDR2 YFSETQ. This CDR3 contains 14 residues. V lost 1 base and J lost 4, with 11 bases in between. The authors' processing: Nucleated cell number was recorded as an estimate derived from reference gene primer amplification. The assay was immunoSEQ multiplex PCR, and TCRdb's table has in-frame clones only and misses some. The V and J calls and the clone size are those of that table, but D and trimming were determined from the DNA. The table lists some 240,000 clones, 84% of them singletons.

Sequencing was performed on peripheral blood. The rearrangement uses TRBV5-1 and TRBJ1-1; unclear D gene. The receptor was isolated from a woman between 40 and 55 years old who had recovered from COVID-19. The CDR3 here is CASSLTPGSTEAFF. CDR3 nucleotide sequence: TGCGCCAGCAGCTTGACCCCCGGGTCCACTGAAGCTTTCTTT.